This T cell receptor (beta chain) was found in a study of shared clonotypes between healthy human individuals. The CDR3 consists of 12 residues. The V end was cut by 3 bases, the J end by 2 bases, with 8 bases between. Germline lookup yields CDR1 SQVTM and CDR2 ANQGSEA. As processed by the authors: ImmunoSEQ only sent back junction sequences with no quality scores, so filtering was done differently. Measured with immunoSEQ multiplex PCR; TCRdb has only the in-frame clones, and not every one. V and J calls and clone size are those listed in that table; D and trimming were worked out from the DNA. The sample includes roughly 680,000 clones, roughly two thirds of them seen just once. Splitting of CD4+ cells produced CD45RA+ naive and CD45RA-negative memory subsets.

V usage is TRBV29-1 and J usage is TRBJ2-7; D not resolved. This TCR was recovered from a woman aged 25 to 39 in good health. Sequencing used memory CD4+ T cells sorted from blood. The subset is: CD45RA-negative fraction. The CDR3 DNA sequence: TGCAGCGTTGAGGAGACGACCTACGAGCAGTACTTC. Translating it yields CSVEETTYEQYF.